Here is one TCR beta chain with its context. Other DNA sequences in the same sample also yield this CDR3. Trimming removed 5 bases from V and 5 bases from J; junction bases left unmatched: 5. The CDR3 is 13 amino acids. The data are from a study of blood T cell repertoires in COVID-19. Individuals aged roughly 18 to 95 years were recruited from 24 US areas. The protocol was immunoSEQ multiplex PCR, while the TCRdb copy is restricted to in-frame clones and leaves out a portion. The sample lists over 200,000 clones; roughly nine tenths were seen once. The chain is built from TRBV12-3 or TRBV12-4 and TRBJ1-2; 7 bases match TRBD1. The sample was PBMCs or T cells enriched from blood (not recorded which). The receptor was isolated from a man aged 25 to 45 who had recovered from COVID-19. The CDR3, as DNA: TGTGCCAGCAGTAGACAGGGAAATTATGGCTACACCTTC. It yields the protein CASSRQGNYGYTF.